This T cell receptor (beta chain) was obtained from a study of T cell responses to AZD1222 COVID-19 vaccine. TCRdb keeps only in-frame clones here, not all; method: immunoSEQ multiplex PCR. The repertoire holds more than 100,000 clones, with approximately 91% as singletons. Points from the study as a whole: Sampling captured repertoires only after the peak T cell response. Among spike-specific TCRs, nearly half reportedly target unmutated variant regions.

CDR3 size: 13 residues. Trimming removed 2 bases at V and 2 bases at J, with 7 bases between. The germline CDR1 and CDR2 sequences are SGHDT and YYEEEE. Concerning this clone: Antigen specificity is unknown.

The sequence was collected from an adult in good health. The sequenced sample was peripheral blood, obtained on day 0 of AZD1222 vaccination. The chain employs TRBV5-6 and TRBJ1-1; D is ambiguous. The CDR3 nucleotides are TGTGCCAGCAGCTTCCTACCCAACACTGAAGCTTTCTTT. Protein: CASSFLPNTEAFF.